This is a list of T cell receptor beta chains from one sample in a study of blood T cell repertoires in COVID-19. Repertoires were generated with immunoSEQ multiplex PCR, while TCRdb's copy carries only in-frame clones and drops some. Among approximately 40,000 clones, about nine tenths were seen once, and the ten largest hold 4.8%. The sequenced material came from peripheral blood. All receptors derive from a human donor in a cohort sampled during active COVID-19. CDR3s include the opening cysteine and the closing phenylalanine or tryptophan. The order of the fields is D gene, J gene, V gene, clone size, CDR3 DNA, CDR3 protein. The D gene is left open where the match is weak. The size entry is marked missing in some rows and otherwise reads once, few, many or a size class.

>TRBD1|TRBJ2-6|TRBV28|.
TGTGCCAGCAGATACTCACAGGGGGGAACCTTTTCTGGGGCCAACGTCCTGACTTTC
CASRYSQGGTFSGANVLTF
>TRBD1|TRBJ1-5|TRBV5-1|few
TGCGCCAGCAGCCCGGGGACAGGGTCCGGTCAGCCCCAGCATTTT
CASSPGTGSGQPQHF
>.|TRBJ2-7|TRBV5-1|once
TGCGCCAGCAGCTTCGTACCACAGGGACGGAGCATTACCTACGAGCAGTACTTC
CASSFVPQGRSITYEQYF
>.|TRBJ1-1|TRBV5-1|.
TGCGCCAGCAGCTTGGGCCCGACGTTGTCGGGGAACACTGAAGCTTTCTTT
CASSLGPTLSGNTEAFF
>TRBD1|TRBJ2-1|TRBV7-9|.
TGTGCCAGCAGCGCCCCGGGACAGGGGTCCAATGAGCAGTTCTTC
CASSAPGQGSNEQFF
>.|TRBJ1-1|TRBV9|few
TGTGCCAGCAGCCCAGACGGGTCCGCGGGAACTGAAGCTTTCTTT
CASSPDGSAGTEAFF
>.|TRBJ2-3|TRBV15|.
TGTGCCACCAGCAGGGACTTCACAGATACGCAGTATTTT
CATSRDFTDTQYF
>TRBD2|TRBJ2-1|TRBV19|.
TGTGCCAGTAGGGAAATAGCGGGAGGTTTCTACAATGAGCAGTTCTTC
CASREIAGGFYNEQFF
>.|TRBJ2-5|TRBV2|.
TGTGCCAGCTTTAGGGAGTCGGGTAGTGAGACCCAGTACTTC
CASFRESGSETQYF
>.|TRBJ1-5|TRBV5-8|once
TGTGCCAGCAGCTTGGGGAGGGCGAGAAATCAGCCCCAGCATTTT
CASSLGRARNQPQHF
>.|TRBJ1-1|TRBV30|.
TGTGCCTGGAGTCGGAACGGCGGCCTTACTGAAGCTTTCTTT
CAWSRNGGLTEAFF
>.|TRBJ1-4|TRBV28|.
TGTGCCAGCAAAAGGGGCTTCCGGGGGGCAACTAATGAAAAACTGTTTTTT
CASKRGFRGATNEKLFF
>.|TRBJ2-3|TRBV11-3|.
TGTGCCAGCAGCTTAGGGCAGACTAGCACAGATACGCAGTATTTT
CASSLGQTSTDTQYF
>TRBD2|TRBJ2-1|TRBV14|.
TGTGCCAGCAGCCAAGTAGTTCTAGCGGTCGTCAGCTCCTACAATGAGCAGTTCTTC
CASSQVVLAVVSSYNEQFF
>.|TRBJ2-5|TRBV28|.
TGTGCCAGCAGTTCTCTTGAGACCCAGTACTTC
CASSSLETQYF
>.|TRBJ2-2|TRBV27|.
TGTGCCAGCACTATATCGGTCCGGTGGACCGGGGAGCTGTTTTTT
CASTISVRWTGELFF
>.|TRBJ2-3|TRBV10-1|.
TGCGCCAGCAGTCGGACAGCCAGCACAGATACGCAGTATTTT
CASSRTASTDTQYF
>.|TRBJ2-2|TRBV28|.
TGTGCCAGTGGAGGACGGGCCCTGGGGACCGGGGAGCTGTTTTTT
CASGGRALGTGELFF
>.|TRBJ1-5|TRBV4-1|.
TGCGCCAGCAGCCAAGATCGGGCACAGGGCGGTTTTCAGCCCCAGCATTTT
CASSQDRAQGGFQPQHF
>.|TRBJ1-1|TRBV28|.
TGTGCCAGCAATGGGCTGACAGAAGAAGCTTTCTTT
CASNGLTEEAFF
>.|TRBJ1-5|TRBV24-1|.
TGTGCCACCGCCCTAGATCACACCCAGCCCCAGCATTTT
CATALDHTQPQHF
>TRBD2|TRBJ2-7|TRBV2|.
TGTGCCAGCAGCGGTAGGACTAGCGCGGCCTACGAGCAGTACTTC
CASSGRTSAAYEQYF
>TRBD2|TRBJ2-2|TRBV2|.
TGTGCCAGCGGGGGGGGGAGACCCCCCACCGGGGAGCTGTTTTTT
CASGGGRPPTGELFF
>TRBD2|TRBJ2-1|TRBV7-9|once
TGTGCCAGCAGCTTAAGACTAGCGGTACAGGGTGAGCAGTTCTTC
CASSLRLAVQGEQFF
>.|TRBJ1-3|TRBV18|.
TGTGCCAGCTCACACGACAGCCACTCTGGAAACACCATATATTTT
CASSHDSHSGNTIYF
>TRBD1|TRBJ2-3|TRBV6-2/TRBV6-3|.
TGTGCCAGCAGTTCGGGACAGTCCACAGATACGCAGTATTTT
CASSSGQSTDTQYF
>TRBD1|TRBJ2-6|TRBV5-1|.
TGCGCCAGCAGCCTGGGCGGGACAGGGTCCTCTGGGGCCAACGTCCTGACTTTC
CASSLGGTGSSGANVLTF
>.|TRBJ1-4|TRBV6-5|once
TGTGCCAGCAGTTACTCGATAACGGATGAAAAACTGTTTTTT
CASSYSITDEKLFF
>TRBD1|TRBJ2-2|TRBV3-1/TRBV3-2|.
TGTGCCAGCAGCCCCGGGACAGGCGCATCGAACACCGGGGAGCTGTTTTTT
CASSPGTGASNTGELFF
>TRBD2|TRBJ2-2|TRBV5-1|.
TGCGCCAGCAGCTTTTTAGCGGGAGGACGGGCCGGGGAGCTGTTTTTT
CASSFLAGGRAGELFF
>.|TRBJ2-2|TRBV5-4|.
TGTGCCAGCAGCTTCGTCAGGGACACCGGGGAGCTGTTTTTT
CASSFVRDTGELFF
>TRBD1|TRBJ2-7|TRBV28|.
TGTGCCAGCGGGCGGACAGGGGGCGTCTACGAGCAGTACTTC
CASGRTGGVYEQYF
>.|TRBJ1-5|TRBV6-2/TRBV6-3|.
TGTGCCAGCAGTTACGGGAGGGATAGCAATCAGCCCCAGCATTTT
CASSYGRDSNQPQHF
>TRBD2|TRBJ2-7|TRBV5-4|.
TGTGCCAGCAGCTTGCGCGGTACCGGGACTAGCGGGAGGTTGGACGAGCAGTACTTC
CASSLRGTGTSGRLDEQYF
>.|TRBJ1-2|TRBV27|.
TGTGCCAGCAGTCCTGACGTGGGCAACTATGGCTACACCTTC
CASSPDVGNYGYTF
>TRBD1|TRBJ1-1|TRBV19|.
TGTGCCAGTAGGAGACTGACAGGGGCCGCTAACACTGAAGCTTTCTTT
CASRRLTGAANTEAFF
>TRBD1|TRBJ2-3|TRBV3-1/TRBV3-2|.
TGTGCCAGCAGCCGAGAGACAGGGGGCACAGATACGCAGTATTTT
CASSRETGGTDTQYF
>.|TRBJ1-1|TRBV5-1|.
TGCGCCAGCAGCTTGAGAGGCTACACTGAAGCTTTCTTT
CASSLRGYTEAFF
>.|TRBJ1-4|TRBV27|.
TGTGCCAGCAGTTCACCGGGGACTAATGAAAAACTGTTTTTT
CASSSPGTNEKLFF
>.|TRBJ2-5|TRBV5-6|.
TGTGCCAGCAGCCCCGAGAGCGGGGAGACCCAGTACTTC
CASSPESGETQYF
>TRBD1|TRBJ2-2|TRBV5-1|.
TGCGCCAGCAGCTTAAGGGGGCCGAACACCGGGGAGCTGTTTTTT
CASSLRGPNTGELFF
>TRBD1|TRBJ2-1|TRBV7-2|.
TGTGCCAGCAGCCGGACAGGTTCGTCCTACAATGAGCAGTTCTTC
CASSRTGSSYNEQFF
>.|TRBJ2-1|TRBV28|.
TGTGCCAGCAGTTTCCTGGACTCTTACAATGAGCAGTTCTTC
CASSFLDSYNEQFF
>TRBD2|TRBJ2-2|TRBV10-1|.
TGCGCCAGCAGTGAGTCTCGCGGACTAGCGGGGCCCACCGGGGAGCTGTTTTTT
CASSESRGLAGPTGELFF
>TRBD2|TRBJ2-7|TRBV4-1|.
TGCGCCAGCAGCCCTTCCCTAGCGGGGTCAGACGAGCAGTACTTC
CASSPSLAGSDEQYF
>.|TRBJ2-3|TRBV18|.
TGTGCCAGCTCACCTGCTCTAGAGGCTAGCACAGATACGCAGTATTTT
CASSPALEASTDTQYF
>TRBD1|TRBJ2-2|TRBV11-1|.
TGTGCCAGCCGACAGGGAAGCTACACCGGGGAGCTGTTTTTT
CASRQGSYTGELFF
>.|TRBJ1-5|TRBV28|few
TGTGCCAGCAGTTTAAAGGGGGGGGGCAATCAGCCCCAGCATTTT
CASSLKGGGNQPQHF